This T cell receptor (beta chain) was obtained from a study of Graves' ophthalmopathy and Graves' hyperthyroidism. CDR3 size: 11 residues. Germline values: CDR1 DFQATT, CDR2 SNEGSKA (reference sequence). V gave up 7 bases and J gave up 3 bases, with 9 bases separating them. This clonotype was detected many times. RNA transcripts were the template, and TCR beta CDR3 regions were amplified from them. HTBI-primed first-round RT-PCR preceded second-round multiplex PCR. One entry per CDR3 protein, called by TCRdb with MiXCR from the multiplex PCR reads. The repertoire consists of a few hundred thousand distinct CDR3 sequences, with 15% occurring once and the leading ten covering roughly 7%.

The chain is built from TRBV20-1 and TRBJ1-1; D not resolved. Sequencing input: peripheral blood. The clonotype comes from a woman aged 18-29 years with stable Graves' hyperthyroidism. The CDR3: CSGREDTEAFF. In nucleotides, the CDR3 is TGCAGTGGCCGGGAGGACACTGAAGCTTTCTTT.